These 23 T cell receptor beta chains originate from one sample sequenced in a study of blood T cell repertoires in COVID-19. Method: immunoSEQ multiplex PCR; TCRdb's copy keeps in-frame clones and lacks some. The table has 250,000 or so clones, around 88% seen once. Sample: peripheral blood. The receptors were gathered from a woman in her thirties with COVID-19, enrolled during active disease.

This sequence joins TRBV7-9 and TRBJ2-7; 11 positions match TRBD1. The ends lost 2 bases at V and 5 bases at J; junction bases unmatched: 14. CDR1 is SEHNR and CDR2 is FQNEAQ in the germline V gene (reference sequence). The CDR3 is made up of 18 amino acids. CDR3 in DNA: TGTGCCAGCAGCTTACCACCCGGAAAAGGACAGGGGGCGGACGAGCAGTACTTC. Its protein product is CASSLPPGKGQGADEQYF.

CDR3: CASKGDRYSPLHF. In DNA, the CDR3 is TGTGCCAGCAAGGGGGACAGATATTCACCCCTCCACTTT. V usage is TRBV27 and J usage is TRBJ1-6, with 7 nucleotides matching TRBD1. From germline, CDR1 is MNHEY and CDR2 SMNVEV (reference sequence). Trimming cost V 7 bases and J 8 bases; bases outside gene matches: 5. CDR3 length equals 13 residues.

CDR3 DNA: TGCGCCAGCAGCTTCATCAGAGCGGTTCAAGAGACCCAGTACTTC. Its translation: CASSFIRAVQETQYF. The chain has TRBV5-1 and TRBJ2-5, with D possibly being TRBD2 (5 bases). This CDR3 comprises 15 residues. Germline CDR1 and CDR2: SGHRS and YFSETQ. V lost 2 bases and J lost 2, with 13 bases in between.

CDR3 loop: CASSNGLVSTGELFF. The CDR3 DNA follows: TGTGCCAGCAGCAACGGACTAGTAAGCACCGGGGAGCTGTTTTTT. J is TRBJ2-2 and V is TRBV7-8; TRBD2 agrees at 7 bases. V gave up 5 bases and J gave up 4 bases; unmatched junction bases: 7. The germline V gene encodes CDR1 SGHVS and CDR2 FQNEAQ. This CDR3 has 15 amino acids.

This sequence joins TRBV27 and TRBJ1-1; D is ambiguous. The CDR3 runs to 13 residues. Germline CDR1 reads MNHEY; CDR2 reads SMNVEV (reference sequence). Between the trimmed V and J ends, which lost 5 bases and 0 bases, there was a span of 7 bases. The CDR3 region has the DNA TGTGCCAGCAGTCCTAGAGTGAACACTGAAGCTTTCTTT. This gives the protein CASSPRVNTEAFF.

The CDR3 loop is CASSDRVMLADIYNEQFF. CDR3 nucleotides: TGTGCCAGCAGTGATCGGGTGATGCTAGCGGATATCTACAATGAGCAGTTCTTC. This chain connects TRBV25-1 to TRBJ2-1; 7 bases agree with TRBD2. This CDR3 region has 18 residues. Germline V gene data show CDR1 as MGHDK and CDR2 as SYGVNS. The V segment lost 3 bases and the J segment 3 bases; nucleotides outside the gene matches: 14.

The chain carries TRBV4-1 and TRBJ2-7, with 7 bases aligning to TRBD2. V trimming: 4 bases; J trimming: 1 base; junction bases outside the gene matches: 7. There are 15 residues in the CDR3. Per the germline V gene, CDR1 is MGHRA and CDR2 is YSYEKL. The CDR3 nucleotides are TGCGCCAGCAGCCCCGGGACTACCACTTCCTACGAGCAGTACTTC. Its protein is CASSPGTTTSYEQYF.

This sequence joins TRBV10-3 and TRBJ2-1, with TRBD2 identical over 15 bases. Trimming took 11 bases from V and 3 from J; bases not matched to a gene: 8. The CDR3 extends over 16 amino acids. The germline CDR1 and CDR2 sequences are ENHRY and SYGVKD. This CDR3 is CAAMPGLAGGYNEQFF. The CDR3 DNA follows: TGTGCCGCCATGCCGGGACTAGCGGGGGGCTACAATGAGCAGTTCTTC.

V is TRBV11-3 and J is TRBJ1-1, with no clear D. CDR3 size: 15 residues. Germline lookup yields CDR1 SGHNT and CDR2 YENEEA. Trimming shortened V by 0 bases and J by 0 bases, and 8 bases separated the two germline ends. CDR3 amino acids: CASSLDLQLNTEAFF. The CDR3 nucleotides are TGTGCCAGCAGCTTAGATTTACAGTTGAACACTGAAGCTTTCTTT.

This chain uses TRBV27 with TRBJ1-1; D is unclear. The germline CDR1 and CDR2 sequences are MNHEY and SMNVEV (reference sequence). This CDR3 region has 13 residues. V was shortened by 8 bases and J by 2 bases, with 12 bases between the two germline ends. The CDR3 DNA follows: TGTGCCAGCCATTCCCCAGGCAACACTGAAGCTTTCTTT. Protein product: CASHSPGNTEAFF.

The chain uses TRBV6-6 and TRBJ1-2, with 10 bases lining up with TRBD1. This CDR3 contains 13 residues. With V trimmed by 4 bases and J by 4 bases, 0 bases remained unmatched. CDR1 is MNHNY, CDR2 SVGAGI, per germline (reference sequence). CDR3 DNA: TGTGCCAGCAGTTGGACAGGGGGCTATGGCTACACCTTC. Protein product: CASSWTGGYGYTF.

DNA of the CDR3: TGCGCCAGCAGCCAAGATTCGGGCGGGTTGGGTACAGATACGCAGTATTTT. Translation gives CASSQDSGGLGTDTQYF. The gene calls are TRBV4-1 and TRBJ2-3; perhaps TRBD2 as D (5 bases). V gave up 0 bases and J gave up 3 bases, with 16 bases separating them. CDR3 size: 17 residues. Germline V CDR1 and CDR2: MGHRA, YSYEKL.

The V gene is TRBV4-3, the J gene TRBJ1-4; D is unresolved. With 0 bases removed from V and 1 base from J, the gap between germline ends came to 9 bases. CDR1 and CDR2 (germline): LGHNA, YSLEER. This CDR3 is built from 16 residues. The chain's CDR3 is CASSQEREQTNEKLFF. The CDR3 coding sequence is TGCGCCAGCAGCCAAGAAAGGGAGCAAACTAATGAAAAACTGTTTTTT.

The chain is built from TRBV3-1 (or the pseudogene TRBV3-2) and TRBJ2-1, with TRBD2 as a possible D gene (6 bases). Trimming took 4 bases from V and 1 from J, leaving 14 bases between them. The CDR3 is made up of 16 amino acids. Germline-derived CDR1 and CDR2 are LGHDT and YNNKEL (reference sequence). For the CDR3, the DNA is TGTGCCAGCAGCCCGGATTTAGCGGTTTCCTACAATGAGCAGTTCTTC. Protein product: CASSPDLAVSYNEQFF.

This sequence joins TRBV3-1 (or the pseudogene TRBV3-2) and TRBJ1-2; TRBD1 matches at 8 bases. The CDR3 has 15 residues. The junction had 4 bases not matched to a gene; V was cut back by 4 bases and J by 0 bases. The germline CDR1 and CDR2 sequences are LGHDT and YNNKEL (reference sequence). CDR3 in amino acids: CASSLGQAANYGYTF. The CDR3 DNA reads as TGTGCCAGCAGCCTGGGACAGGCTGCTAACTATGGCTACACCTTC.

This clone was counted only a few times. Written as DNA, the CDR3 is TGTGCCAGCAGGGCCGGGACAGGGGGAGTCTATGGCTACACCTTC. This encodes CASRAGTGGVYGYTF. This chain connects TRBV6-5 to TRBJ1-2; 11 bases map to TRBD1. The CDR3 covers 15 residues. J lost 4 bases, V lost 6 bases, and 7 bases had no gene match. Germline CDR1 reads MNHEY; CDR2 reads SVGAGI.

This clone showed up just once. The rearrangement uses TRBV11-3 and TRBJ2-3, with no clear D. The CDR3 is 12 residues long. The germline V gene has CDR1 SGHNT and CDR2 YENEEA. The germline V and J ends were trimmed by 5 bases and 4 bases, with 7 bases remaining between them. CDR3 in DNA: TGTGCCAGCAGCGGTCTAGCAGATACGCAGTATTTT. Encoded protein: CASSGLADTQYF.

Only one count was recorded for this clone. The chain carries TRBV4-1 and TRBJ2-3; D is undetermined. Germline V gene data show CDR1 as MGHRA and CDR2 as YSYEKL. This CDR3 has 13 amino acids. V shed 1 base and J shed 3 bases, with 5 bases lying between them. The CDR3 nucleotides read TGCGCCAGCAGCCAAGTTCCAACAGATACGCAGTATTTT. This translates into CASSQVPTDTQYF.

This clone was detected a few times. The chain joins TRBV18 to TRBJ1-5; weak D call: TRBD1 (6 bases). Germline V gene lookup returns CDR1 KGHSH and CDR2 LQKENI. The CDR3 consists of 13 residues. The V end lost 5 bases, the J end lost 6 bases, and 11 bases lay between the germline ends. This CDR3 reads CASSVQGAQPQHF. Here the CDR3 DNA reads TGTGCCAGCTCAGTACAGGGAGCTCAGCCCCAGCATTTT.

This clone appeared once. V is TRBV5-4 and J is TRBJ1-2, with unresolved D. Germline-derived CDR1 and CDR2 are SGHNT and YYREEE (reference sequence). Trimming removed 2 bases at V and 4 bases at J, with 18 bases between. The CDR3 is made up of 16 amino acids. CDR3 loop: CASSLTTGTRGYGYTF. As DNA, the CDR3 is TGTGCCAGCAGCTTAACGACCGGAACTAGAGGCTATGGCTACACCTTC.

DNA of the CDR3: TGTGCCTGGAGTGATAACACCGGGACAGGGTATGAAAAACTGTTTTTT. Translation gives CAWSDNTGTGYEKLFF. This chain links TRBV30 with TRBJ1-4; 9 bases match TRBD1. Germline V gene sequence: CDR1 GTSNPN, CDR2 SVGIG (reference sequence). Unmatched junction bases numbered 9, after V lost 1 base and J lost 6 bases. This CDR3 has 16 residues.

In this sample, this clone turned up once. V and J are TRBV7-2 and TRBJ1-3, with D possibly matching TRBD1 (5 bases). The CDR3 spans 15 residues. Trimming removed 5 bases from V and 5 bases from J, with 16 bases in between. Looked up from germline, CDR1 is SGHTA and CDR2 is FQGNSA. CDR3 region: CASSPSAGGRNTIYF. The CDR3 DNA sequence: TGTGCCAGCAGCCCTTCGGCTGGGGGGAGAAACACCATATATTTT. The full variable domain, with the rest looked up from reference TRBV7-2 and TRBJ1-3, is GAGVSQSPSNKVTEKGKDVELRCDPISGHTALYWYRQSLGQGLEFLIYFQGNSAPDKSGLPSDRFSAERTGGSVSTLTIQRTQQEDSAVYLCASSPSAGGRNTIYFGEGSWLTVV.

This clone was counted between two and nine times. This sequence joins TRBV10-3 and TRBJ2-2; 9 nucleotides align to TRBD1. This CDR3 has 16 amino acids. V was clipped by 6 bases and J by 3 bases; unmatched bases: 8. Germline lookup yields CDR1 ENHRY and CDR2 SYGVKD. For the CDR3, the DNA is TGTGCCATCAGCCTCCGGGACAGGGTGGACACCGGGGAGCTGTTTTTT. Translation gives CAISLRDRVDTGELFF.